The present entry profiles one T cell receptor beta chain with its context. As handled by the study authors: Reference gene primer amplification in the assay estimated nucleated cell counts. Measured with immunoSEQ multiplex PCR; TCRdb has only the in-frame clones, and not every one. V and J calls and clone size are those listed in that table; D and trimming were worked out from the DNA. The sample holds 130,000 or so clones, approximately 83% seen once. This record belongs to a study of blood T cell repertoires in COVID-19. Study as a whole: The United States, Italy and Spain provided the acute and convalescent COVID-19 samples. The cDNA or gDNA used as material had been derived from T cells, B-cell-depleted T cells, or PBMCs.

Sequencing was performed on peripheral blood. The receptor was isolated from a woman aged 50 to 60 who had recovered from COVID-19.

The CDR3 DNA follows: TGTGCCAGCAGCCAATCCCGGGACAGGGTAACGAACACTGAAGCTTTCTTT. This codes for CASSQSRDRVTNTEAFF. J is TRBJ1-1 and V is TRBV16; 9 bases are a match to TRBD1. The CDR3 runs 17 residues. The V segment lost 0 bases and the J segment 1 base; nucleotides outside the gene matches: 6. The germline gives CDR1 KGHSY, CDR2 FQNENV.